A selection of T cell receptor beta chains follows, all from one sample in a study of T cell responses to AZD1222 COVID-19 vaccine. Profiled with immunoSEQ multiplex PCR; TCRdb holds only in-frame clones, not every one. The data contain over 150,000 clones, around nine tenths of them seen just once; the ten biggest clones take up 4.3%. The material was peripheral blood, obtained 28 days after the second AZD1222 dose. These receptors were taken from an adult who received the AZD1222 COVID-19 vaccine. Each CDR3 is given with its conserved first and last residue. The D gene is left open where the match is weak. Size values are once, few and many counts, or a class for expanded clones, and some rows have none.

J: TRBJ1-2; D: NA; size: NA; V: TRBV11-2; CDR3: CASSLDAGNGYTF; DNA: TGTGCCAGCAGCTTAGATGCAGGGAATGGCTACACCTTC
J: TRBJ1-4; D: TRBD1; size: NA; V: TRBV5-4; CDR3: CASSQKTGENEKLFF; DNA: TGTGCCAGCAGCCAGAAAACAGGGGAAAATGAAAAACTGTTTTTT
J: TRBJ2-7; D: NA; size: few; V: TRBV19; CDR3: CASSIGPGNYEQYF; DNA: TGTGCCAGTAGTATAGGCCCAGGGAACTACGAGCAGTACTTC
J: TRBJ1-2; D: NA; size: once; V: TRBV6-5; CDR3: CASKMGSNYGYTF; DNA: TGTGCCAGCAAAATGGGATCTAACTATGGCTACACCTTC
J: TRBJ2-3; D: TRBD1; size: NA; V: TRBV7-9; CDR3: CASSWDSRDTQYF; DNA: TGTGCCAGCAGCTGGGACAGTCGGGATACGCAGTATTTT
J: TRBJ1-1; D: NA; size: NA; V: TRBV5-4; CDR3: CASSLGGMNTEAFF; DNA: TGTGCCAGCAGCTTGGGTGGCATGAACACTGAAGCTTTCTTT
J: TRBJ1-2; D: TRBD1; size: NA; V: TRBV5-8; CDR3: CASSRDRPGRAGYTF; DNA: TGTGCCAGCAGCCGGGACAGGCCTGGAAGAGCTGGCTACACCTTC
J: TRBJ1-5; D: TRBD1; size: NA; V: TRBV6-5; CDR3: CASRPRDRGNQPQHF; DNA: TGTGCCAGCAGACCCCGGGACAGGGGCAATCAGCCCCAGCATTTT
J: TRBJ2-6; D: NA; size: NA; V: TRBV12-3/TRBV12-4; CDR3: CASSPSGANVLTF; DNA: TGTGCCAGCAGTCCTTCTGGGGCCAACGTCCTGACTTTC
J: TRBJ1-1; D: TRBD1; size: NA; V: TRBV19; CDR3: CASKRTGANTEAFF; DNA: TGTGCCAGTAAGAGGACAGGAGCAAACACTGAAGCTTTCTTT
J: TRBJ1-4; D: TRBD1; size: NA; V: TRBV11-2; CDR3: CASSDWDRVVEKLFF; DNA: TGTGCCAGCAGCGACTGGGACAGGGTAGTTGAAAAACTGTTTTTT
J: TRBJ2-1; D: NA; size: once; V: TRBV3-1/TRBV3-2; CDR3: CASCSQAAVNNEQFF; DNA: TGTGCCAGCTGTTCCCAGGCGGCCGTTAACAATGAGCAGTTCTTC
J: TRBJ1-6; D: NA; size: NA; V: TRBV18; CDR3: CASSPSAPTGTIGSPLHF; DNA: TGTGCCAGCTCACCATCCGCCCCCACCGGGACGATTGGTTCACCCCTCCACTTT
J: TRBJ2-1; D: NA; size: NA; V: TRBV30; CDR3: CAWRIIRRQGFYEQFF; DNA: TGTGCCTGGAGGATAATAAGGAGGCAGGGGTTTTACGAGCAGTTCTTC
J: TRBJ2-1; D: NA; size: NA; V: TRBV20-1; CDR3: CSASLRVVYNEQFF; DNA: TGCAGTGCTAGTCTTCGGGTTGTCTACAATGAGCAGTTCTTC
J: TRBJ2-7; D: NA; size: NA; V: TRBV27; CDR3: CASSRTGRSSYEQYF; DNA: TGTGCCAGCAGTAGGACGGGACGGAGCTCCTACGAGCAGTACTTC
J: TRBJ1-2; D: TRBD1; size: NA; V: TRBV6-5; CDR3: CASGTAYINYGYTF; DNA: TGTGCCAGCGGGACAGCTTACATTAACTATGGCTACACCTTC
J: TRBJ1-6; D: NA; size: NA; V: TRBV12-3/TRBV12-4; CDR3: CASSLGWNSPLHF; DNA: TGTGCCAGCAGTTTAGGCTGGAACTCACCCCTCCACTTT
J: TRBJ2-7; D: NA; size: NA; V: TRBV10-3; CDR3: CAIRETGSSYEQYF; DNA: TGTGCCATCAGAGAAACAGGGAGCTCCTACGAGCAGTACTTC
J: TRBJ2-7; D: TRBD2; size: NA; V: TRBV7-9; CDR3: CASKKAGVPYEQYF; DNA: TGTGCCAGCAAAAAAGCGGGGGTCCCCTACGAGCAGTACTTC
J: TRBJ1-1; D: NA; size: once; V: TRBV30; CDR3: CAWRGPVMNTEAFF; DNA: TGTGCCTGGCGGGGACCGGTGATGAACACTGAAGCTTTCTTT
J: TRBJ2-7; D: NA; size: NA; V: TRBV6-1; CDR3: CASSESRSYEQYF; DNA: TGTGCCAGCAGTGAATCTAGGAGCTACGAGCAGTACTTC
J: TRBJ1-5; D: NA; size: once; V: TRBV4-2; CDR3: CASSQATGTSQPQHF; DNA: TGTGCCAGCAGCCAAGCCACAGGGACGAGTCAGCCCCAGCATTTT
J: TRBJ2-2; D: NA; size: once; V: TRBV20-1; CDR3: CSASRGPTSTGELFF; DNA: TGCAGTGCTAGTCGGGGACCGACGAGTACCGGGGAGCTGTTTTTT
J: TRBJ2-7; D: TRBD1; size: once; V: TRBV15; CDR3: CATSSTGTGVYEQYF; DNA: TGTGCCACCAGCAGTACCGGGACAGGGGTCTACGAGCAGTACTTC
J: TRBJ2-5; D: NA; size: few; V: TRBV2; CDR3: CASSEVHMGTQYF; DNA: TGTGCCAGCAGTGAAGTGCATATGGGGACCCAGTACTTC
J: TRBJ2-5; D: NA; size: once; V: TRBV5-6; CDR3: CASSFGEETQYF; DNA: TGTGCCAGCAGCTTTGGAGAGGAGACCCAGTACTTC
J: TRBJ1-5; D: NA; size: once; V: TRBV30; CDR3: CAWNGGYNQPQHF; DNA: TGTGCCTGGAATGGTGGCTACAATCAGCCCCAGCATTTT
J: TRBJ2-7; D: NA; size: NA; V: TRBV5-1; CDR3: CASSFDAYEQYF; DNA: TGCGCCAGCAGCTTTGATGCCTACGAGCAGTACTTC
J: TRBJ2-7; D: NA; size: NA; V: TRBV9; CDR3: CANMALYEQYF; DNA: TGTGCCAACATGGCACTATACGAGCAGTACTTC
J: TRBJ2-2; D: NA; size: NA; V: TRBV19; CDR3: CASSKGGTNTGELFF; DNA: TGTGCCAGTAGTAAGGGAGGTACGAACACCGGGGAGCTGTTTTTT
J: TRBJ2-1; D: TRBD1; size: NA; V: TRBV6-5; CDR3: CASARDRLNEQFF; DNA: TGTGCCAGCGCCAGGGACAGACTTAATGAGCAGTTCTTC
J: TRBJ2-1; D: NA; size: NA; V: TRBV6-2/TRBV6-3; CDR3: CASSLSGTLNEQFF; DNA: TGTGCCAGCAGTCTCTCCGGGACCCTCAATGAGCAGTTCTTC
J: TRBJ2-7; D: TRBD1; size: NA; V: TRBV6-1; CDR3: CASSEKAGGRWGYEQYF; DNA: TGTGCCAGCAGTGAAAAGGCAGGGGGACGCTGGGGCTACGAGCAGTACTTC
J: TRBJ1-2; D: NA; size: few; V: TRBV7-9; CDR3: CASTLSQGPYGYTF; DNA: TGTGCCAGCACGTTAAGTCAGGGGCCCTATGGCTACACCTTC
J: TRBJ1-5; D: NA; size: NA; V: TRBV9; CDR3: CASSKGGNQPQHF; DNA: TGTGCCAGCTCAAAGGGGGGCAATCAGCCCCAGCATTTT
J: TRBJ2-3; D: NA; size: NA; V: TRBV27; CDR3: CASSLGASEDTQYF; DNA: TGTGCCAGCAGTTTAGGAGCTTCGGAAGATACGCAGTATTTT
J: TRBJ2-1; D: TRBD2; size: NA; V: TRBV5-4; CDR3: CASSGHSGGAVNEQFF; DNA: TGTGCCAGCAGCGGACACAGCGGGGGGGCTGTCAATGAGCAGTTCTTC
J: TRBJ1-6; D: NA; size: few; V: TRBV7-2; CDR3: CASSLGGANSPLHF; DNA: TGTGCCAGCAGCTTGGGGGGGGCGAATTCACCCCTCCACTTT
J: TRBJ2-1; D: NA; size: once; V: TRBV13; CDR3: CGSLGENRNEQFF; DNA: TGTGGCAGCTTAGGTGAAAATCGCAATGAGCAGTTCTTC
J: TRBJ1-2; D: TRBD1; size: NA; V: TRBV9; CDR3: CASSVAGQGGGYTF; DNA: TGTGCCAGCAGCGTAGCGGGACAGGGGGGCGGCTACACCTTC
J: TRBJ2-7; D: NA; size: NA; V: TRBV2; CDR3: CASSEFRGYEQYF; DNA: TGTGCCAGCAGTGAGTTCCGGGGCTACGAGCAGTACTTC
J: TRBJ2-7; D: NA; size: NA; V: TRBV27; CDR3: CASGEGRLGYEQYF; DNA: TGTGCCAGCGGCGAAGGGAGGCTAGGGTACGAGCAGTACTTC
J: TRBJ2-7; D: NA; size: NA; V: TRBV12-3/TRBV12-4; CDR3: CASSLDVAEQYF; DNA: TGTGCCAGCAGTTTAGATGTCGCCGAGCAGTACTTC
J: TRBJ1-5; D: NA; size: NA; V: TRBV6-1; CDR3: CASSESRGTNQPQHF; DNA: TGTGCCAGCAGTGAAAGTAGGGGGACAAATCAGCCCCAGCATTTT
J: TRBJ2-5; D: TRBD2; size: NA; V: TRBV6-2/TRBV6-3; CDR3: CASSPPTSAYQETQYF; DNA: TGTGCCAGCAGTCCCCCTACTAGCGCTTACCAAGAGACCCAGTACTTC
J: TRBJ1-2; D: NA; size: NA; V: TRBV11-3; CDR3: CASSRGGYGYTF; DNA: TGTGCCAGCAGCAGAGGCGGCTATGGCTACACCTTC
J: TRBJ1-1; D: NA; size: NA; V: TRBV7-3; CDR3: CASSLMGSPSGDTEAFF; DNA: TGTGCCAGCAGCTTAATGGGGAGCCCCTCTGGGGACACTGAAGCTTTCTTT
J: TRBJ1-5; D: NA; size: NA; V: TRBV6-2/TRBV6-3; CDR3: CASSYSPLGSNQPQHF; DNA: TGTGCCAGCAGTTACTCCCCTCTCGGCAGCAATCAGCCCCAGCATTTT
J: TRBJ1-2; D: NA; size: NA; V: TRBV7-8; CDR3: CASSPPGSGYGYTF; DNA: TGTGCCAGCAGCCCCCCGGGGTCGGGGTATGGCTACACCTTC
J: TRBJ2-5; D: TRBD1; size: NA; V: TRBV5-8; CDR3: CASTKDRESVGQETQYF; DNA: TGTGCCAGCACCAAGGACAGGGAGAGTGTTGGACAAGAGACCCAGTACTTC
J: TRBJ1-2; D: NA; size: NA; V: TRBV11-2; CDR3: CASSPRADYGYTF; DNA: TGTGCCAGCAGCCCTCGCGCAGACTATGGCTACACCTTC
J: TRBJ1-1; D: TRBD1; size: NA; V: TRBV5-4; CDR3: CASSLDPDRAAFF; DNA: TGTGCCAGCAGCTTGGACCCGGACAGGGCTGCTTTCTTT
J: TRBJ1-2; D: TRBD1; size: once; V: TRBV29-1; CDR3: CSVSGTGVVGYTF; DNA: TGCAGCGTCTCCGGGACAGGGGTGGTCGGCTACACCTTC
J: TRBJ2-2; D: NA; size: NA; V: TRBV5-4; CDR3: CASSLVMAANTGELFF; DNA: TGTGCCAGCAGCTTGGTTATGGCCGCCAACACCGGGGAGCTGTTTTTT
J: TRBJ2-3; D: TRBD2; size: NA; V: TRBV9; CDR3: CASSVGRRGADTQYF; DNA: TGTGCCAGCAGCGTAGGAAGGCGGGGGGCGGATACGCAGTATTTT
J: TRBJ1-5; D: NA; size: NA; V: TRBV3-1/TRBV3-2; CDR3: CASSQEVGNQPQHF; DNA: TGTGCCAGCAGCCAAGAAGTCGGCAATCAGCCCCAGCATTTT